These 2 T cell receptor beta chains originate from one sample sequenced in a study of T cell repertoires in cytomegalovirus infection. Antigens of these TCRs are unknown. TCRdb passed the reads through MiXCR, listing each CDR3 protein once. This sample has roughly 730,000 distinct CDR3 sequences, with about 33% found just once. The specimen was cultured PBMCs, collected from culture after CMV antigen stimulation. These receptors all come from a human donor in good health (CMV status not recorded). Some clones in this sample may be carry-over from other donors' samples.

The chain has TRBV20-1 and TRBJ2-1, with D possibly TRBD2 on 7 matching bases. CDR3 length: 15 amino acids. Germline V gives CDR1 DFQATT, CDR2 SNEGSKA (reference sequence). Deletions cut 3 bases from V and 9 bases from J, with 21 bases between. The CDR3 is CSARPTAGQEAEQFF. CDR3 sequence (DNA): TGCAGTGCTAGGCCCACAGCGGGACAAGAGGCTGAGCAGTTCTTC.

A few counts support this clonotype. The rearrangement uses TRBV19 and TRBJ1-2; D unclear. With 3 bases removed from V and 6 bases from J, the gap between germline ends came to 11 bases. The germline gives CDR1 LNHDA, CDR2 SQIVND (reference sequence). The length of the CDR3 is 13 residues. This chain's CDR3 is CASSIWGSNGYTF. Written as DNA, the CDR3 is TGTGCCAGTAGTATTTGGGGATCCAATGGCTACACCTTC.